This T cell receptor (beta chain) emerged from a study of Ad26.COV2.S vaccination and SARS-CoV-2 variants. As to treatment: about 20 received Ad26.COV2.S at low or high dose, single or two shots; about five received placebo; per-sample allocation not given. Sampling occurred on day 63 after the first vaccine or placebo injection. The protocol was immunoSEQ multiplex PCR, while the TCRdb copy is restricted to in-frame clones and leaves out a portion. The repertoire has more than 400,000 clones, about nine tenths of them found once; the top ten carry 1.5% to 2%. This specimen consisted of peripheral blood, obtained in a trial of Ad26.COV2.S vaccine versus placebo. This clonotype was sampled from a person between 18 and 65 years old who received the Ad26.COV2.S COVID-19 vaccine or a placebo.

CDR3 residues: CASSFTRSNTEAFF. CDR3 coding DNA: TGTGCCAGCAGTTTTACCAGGTCGAACACTGAAGCTTTCTTT. This chain links TRBV28 with TRBJ1-1; no reliable D call. V shed 3 bases and J shed 1 base, with 9 bases lying between them. CDR3 length equals 14 residues. Germline loops: CDR1 MDHEN, CDR2 SYDVKM.